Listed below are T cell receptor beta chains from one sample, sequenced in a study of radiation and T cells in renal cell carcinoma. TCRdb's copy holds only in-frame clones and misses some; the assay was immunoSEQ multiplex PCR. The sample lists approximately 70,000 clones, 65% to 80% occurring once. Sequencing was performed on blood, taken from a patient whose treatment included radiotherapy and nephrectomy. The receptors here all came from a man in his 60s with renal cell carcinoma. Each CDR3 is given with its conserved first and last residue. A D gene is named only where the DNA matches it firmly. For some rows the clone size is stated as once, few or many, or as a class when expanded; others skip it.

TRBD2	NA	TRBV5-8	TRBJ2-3	TGTGCCAGCAGCTCCGCGGGGGGCGCAGATACGCAGTATTTT	CASSSAGGADTQYF
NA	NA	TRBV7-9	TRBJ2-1	TGTGCCAGCAGCTTAATGTTAAGCTCCTACAATGAGCAGTTCTTC	CASSLMLSSYNEQFF
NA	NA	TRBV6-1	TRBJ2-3	TGTGCCAGCAGTGAGGACCTCTTACGGGATACGCAGTATTTT	CASSEDLLRDTQYF
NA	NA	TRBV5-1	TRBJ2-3	TGCGCCAGCAGCTTGGCCTCTCCGGGAACAGATACGCAGTATTTT	CASSLASPGTDTQYF
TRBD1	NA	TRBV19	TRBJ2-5	TGTGCCAGTAGTATATCGGACAGGGGGCCCCAAGAGACCCAGTACTTC	CASSISDRGPQETQYF
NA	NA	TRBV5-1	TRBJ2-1	TGCGCCAGCAGCTTTGAGGTTGGATATGAGCAGTTCTTC	CASSFEVGYEQFF
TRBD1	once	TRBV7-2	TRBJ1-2	TGTGCCAGCAGCTCAACCGAGGGGGCGTATGGCTACACCTTC	CASSSTEGAYGYTF
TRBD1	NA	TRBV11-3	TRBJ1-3	TGTGCCAGCAGCTTAACAGGGGTATCTGGAAACACCATATATTTT	CASSLTGVSGNTIYF
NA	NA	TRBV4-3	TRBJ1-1	TGCGCCAGCAGCCAAGATTTCGGCAGGGGTTCTGGAGCTTTCTTT	CASSQDFGRGSGAFF
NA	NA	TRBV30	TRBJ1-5	TGTGCCTGGAGCAATCCCGGACCCAATCAGCCCCAGCATTTT	CAWSNPGPNQPQHF
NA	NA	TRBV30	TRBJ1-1	TGTGCCTGGAGTTCTCCGGGACACCGGGACACTGAAGCTTTCTTT	CAWSSPGHRDTEAFF
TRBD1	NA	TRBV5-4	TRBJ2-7	TGTGCCAGCAGCCCAGGGACAGGGGGCCTGAACGAGCAGTACTTC	CASSPGTGGLNEQYF
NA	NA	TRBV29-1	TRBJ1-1	TGCAGCGTTGAAATGTCGGTGAACACTGAAGCTTTCTTT	CSVEMSVNTEAFF
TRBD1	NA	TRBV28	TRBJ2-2	TGTGCCAGCAGTTTCGGGACAGGGGGCCACGGGGAGCTGTTTTTT	CASSFGTGGHGELFF
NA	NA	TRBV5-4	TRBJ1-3	TGTGCCAGCAGCTTGGAAGGGTGGAACACCATATATTTT	CASSLEGWNTIYF
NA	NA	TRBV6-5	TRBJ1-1	TGTGCCAGCAGTTACTCGACCTCGGAGGGAGCTTTCTTT	CASSYSTSEGAFF
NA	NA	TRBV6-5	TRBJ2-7	TGTGCCAGCACCCCGGCCGGGGTAGGAGGGCAGTACTTC	CASTPAGVGGQYF
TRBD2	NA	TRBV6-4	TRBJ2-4	TGTGCCAGCAGTGACTCGCCTAGCGGGAGAAACATTCAGTACTTC	CASSDSPSGRNIQYF
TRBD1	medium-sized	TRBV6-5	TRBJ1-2	TGTGCCAGCAGTTACCAGGGATCAGGGGGCTATGGCTACACCTTC	CASSYQGSGGYGYTF
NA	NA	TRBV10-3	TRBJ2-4	TGTGCCATCAGGGCAGGGCTAGCCAAAAACATTCAGTACTTC	CAIRAGLAKNIQYF
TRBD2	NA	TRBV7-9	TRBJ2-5	TGTGCCAGCAGCTTAGGACTAGCGGGAGCGTACCAAGAGACCCAGTACTTC	CASSLGLAGAYQETQYF
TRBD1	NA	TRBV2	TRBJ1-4	TGTGCCAGCAGTGAGGACAGGGATAATGAAAAACTGTTTTTT	CASSEDRDNEKLFF
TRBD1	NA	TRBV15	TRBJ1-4	TGTGCCACCAGCGGGACAACAGGGGGCAGTGAAAAACTGTTTTTT	CATSGTTGGSEKLFF
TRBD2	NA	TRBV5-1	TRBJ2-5	TGCGCCAGCAGCTTTACCAGCGGGGGGGCCGGGGAGACCCAGTACTTC	CASSFTSGGAGETQYF
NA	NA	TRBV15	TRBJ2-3	TGTGCCACCAGCTATTCGGGGGAAGGTTCAGATACGCAGTATTTT	CATSYSGEGSDTQYF
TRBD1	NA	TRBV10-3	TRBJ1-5	TGTGCCATCAGCTCGGGACAGCGAAATAGCAATCAGCCCCAGCATTTT	CAISSGQRNSNQPQHF
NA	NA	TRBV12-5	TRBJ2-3	TGTGCTAGTGTCCGGAGTGCAGATACGCAGTATTTT	CASVRSADTQYF
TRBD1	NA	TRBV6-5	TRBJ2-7	TGTGCCAGCAGTTCCAAACTCGGGACAGAATACGAGCAGTACTTC	CASSSKLGTEYEQYF
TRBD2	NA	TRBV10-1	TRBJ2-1	TGCGCCACCTCCTCGAGCGGGGGGAAAGTTGAGCAGTTCTTC	CATSSSGGKVEQFF
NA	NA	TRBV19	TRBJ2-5	TGTGCCAGTACCCAAGGGGGGGAGACCCAGTACTTC	CASTQGGETQYF